Listed below are T cell receptor beta chains from one sample, sequenced in a study of OX40 agonist ivuxolimab in advanced cancers. TCRdb keeps only in-frame clones here, not all; method: immunoSEQ multiplex PCR. The sample has around 70,000 clones, roughly 87% seen once; the top ten hold about 0.49%. The material sequenced was CD4+ or CD8+ T cells sorted from blood, taken in a trial of the OX40 agonist ivuxolimab. Receptors originate from an adult with an advanced solid tumor such as melanoma, head and neck, liver or kidney cancer. Each CDR3 is given with its conserved first and last residue. Each record gives: D gene, V gene, CDR3 length, J gene, clone size, CDR3 DNA, CDR3 protein. D genes are given only for firm matches. Part of the rows lack a size; the others show once, few, many or a class for expanded clones.

>-|TRBV19|16|TRBJ1-4|-
TGTGCCAGTAGTTTGGGCAGATTATCAACTAATGAAAAACTGTTTTTT
CASSLGRLSTNEKLFF
>-|TRBV5-1|14|TRBJ1-1|-
TGCGCCAGCAGCTTGACACACGGGAACACTGAAGCTTTCTTT
CASSLTHGNTEAFF
>-|TRBV5-8|16|TRBJ2-6|-
TGTGCCAGCAGCTTGGGTCAATTCTCTGGGGCCAACGTCCTGACTTTC
CASSLGQFSGANVLTF
>-|TRBV11-2|16|TRBJ1-1|-
TGTGCCAGCAGCCCTGTACAGGGTAGGGTGAACACTGAAGCTTTCTTT
CASSPVQGRVNTEAFF
>-|TRBV30|12|TRBJ1-1|-
TGTGCCTGGAGGAGCGCAAACACTGAAGCTTTCTTT
CAWRSANTEAFF
>-|TRBV4-3|15|TRBJ1-5|-
TGCGCCAGCAGCCAAGATGCGCTCCAGAATCAGCCCCAGCATTTT
CASSQDALQNQPQHF
>TRBD2|TRBV19|15|TRBJ2-7|-
TGTGCCAGTAGTAGAGCGGGGCAGGGCGCCGACGAGCAGTACTTC
CASSRAGQGADEQYF
>-|TRBV11-2|14|TRBJ2-3|-
TGTGCCAGCAGCCTCGGGACCGGGGCAGATACGCAGTATTTT
CASSLGTGADTQYF
>-|TRBV19|10|TRBJ1-2|-
TGTGCCAGTGCTAACTATGGCTACACCTTC
CASANYGYTF
>-|TRBV5-1|16|TRBJ2-2|-
TGCGCCAGCAGCTTGGTCCTAACTGTGGAAACCGGGGAGCTGTTTTTT
CASSLVLTVETGELFF
>-|TRBV27|13|TRBJ1-1|once
TGTGCCAGCAAAATCCCGATGAACACTGAAGCTTTCTTT
CASKIPMNTEAFF
>-|TRBV5-1|13|TRBJ1-4|-
TGCGCCAGCAGCGACGGACAGAATGAAAAACTGTTTTTT
CASSDGQNEKLFF
>TRBD1|TRBV2|14|TRBJ1-2|-
TGTGCCAGCACCGGGACAGGGGCTAACTATGGCTACACCTTC
CASTGTGANYGYTF
>TRBD1|TRBV28|13|TRBJ1-5|few
TGTGCCAGCAACATACAGGGGAGGCAGCCCCAGCATTTT
CASNIQGRQPQHF
>-|TRBV5-1|16|TRBJ2-3|-
TGCGCCAGCAGCTTGCCCCAGGGGACGCGGGGAGATACGCAGTATTTT
CASSLPQGTRGDTQYF
>-|TRBV15|17|TRBJ2-2|-
TGTGCCACCAGCAGGGATTTCCAGGGGGGCGACACCGGGGAGCTGTTTTTT
CATSRDFQGGDTGELFF
>-|TRBV18|15|TRBJ2-1|-
TGTGCCAGCTCAGGGGGGCTCCAGGGAAGCAATGAGCAGTTCTTC
CASSGGLQGSNEQFF
>-|TRBV10-3|16|TRBJ2-3|-
TGTGCCATCAGTGAGAACGGGGGGCGGGGCACAGATACGCAGTATTTT
CAISENGGRGTDTQYF
>TRBD1|TRBV6-6|16|TRBJ2-5|-
TGTGCCAGCAGCCTCCCCGGGACAGGGGGGGGAGAGACCCAGTACTTC
CASSLPGTGGGETQYF
>-|TRBV5-6|15|TRBJ1-6|-
TGTGCCAGCAGCTCCGGACAGACGTTTGATTCACCCCTCCACTTT
CASSSGQTFDSPLHF
>TRBD1|TRBV6-1|15|TRBJ1-2|-
TGTGCCAGCAGTGACGTTAAGGGACAGGGGAATGGCTACACCTTC
CASSDVKGQGNGYTF
>-|TRBV28|18|TRBJ1-4|-
TGTGCCAGCAGTTTACAAAACGGGGCGACGTCAACTAATGAAAAACTGTTTTTT
CASSLQNGATSTNEKLFF
>TRBD1|TRBV6-6|15|TRBJ1-6|-
TGTGCCAGCAGTCCATCTACAGGGGAGAGTTCACCCCTCCACTTT
CASSPSTGESSPLHF
>-|TRBV7-2|14|TRBJ2-7|-
TGTGCCAGCAGCACCTCTATAGCCTCCTACGAGCAGTACTTC
CASSTSIASYEQYF
>TRBD1|TRBV5-4|17|TRBJ1-1|once
TGTGCCAGCAGCTTGCGGACAGGAGGCCGGTGGGACACTGAAGCTTTCTTT
CASSLRTGGRWDTEAFF
>-|TRBV9|15|TRBJ2-1|-
TGTGCCAGCAGCGTCGACGGGAGAGGGTACAATGAGCAGTTCTTC
CASSVDGRGYNEQFF
>TRBD1|TRBV28|15|TRBJ2-7|-
TGTGCCAGCAGTGACCTCGCAACAGGGGCCTACGAGCAGTACTTC
CASSDLATGAYEQYF
>TRBD1|TRBV11-3|14|TRBJ1-4|-
TGTGCCAGCCGCACAGGGGGAGACTCGAAAAAACTGTTTTTT
CASRTGGDSKKLFF
>TRBD2|TRBV5-1|16|TRBJ2-3|-
TGCGCCAGCAGCTTGGAGGGAGGGGTGGCGACAGATACGCAGTATTTT
CASSLEGGVATDTQYF
>-|TRBV5-4|14|TRBJ1-1|once
TGTGCCAGCAGCTTGGACCCGGGCACCTTTGAAGCTTTCTTT
CASSLDPGTFEAFF
>TRBD1|TRBV28|14|TRBJ1-1|-
TGTGCCAGCAGCCCTTCACGACAGGGGTCTGAAGCTTTCTTT
CASSPSRQGSEAFF
>-|TRBV5-1|16|TRBJ1-1|few
TGCGCCAGCAGCTTAGAACCGGGACGGACGAACACTGAAGCTTTCTTT
CASSLEPGRTNTEAFF
>-|TRBV9|14|TRBJ2-2|-
TGTGCCAGCAGCGTAGGGTCAGTAACCGGGGAGCTGTTTTTT
CASSVGSVTGELFF
>-|TRBV11-2|13|TRBJ2-3|-
TGTGCCAGCAGCCCGTGGGACACAGATACGCAGTATTTT
CASSPWDTDTQYF
>TRBD2|TRBV6-6|16|TRBJ2-1|-
TGTGCCAGCAGTTTATCCCGAGCGGGGGGAAGTGATGAGCAGTTCTTC
CASSLSRAGGSDEQFF
>-|TRBV19|13|TRBJ1-5|-
TGTGCCACCGCGGGGGGGGGCAATCAGCCCCAGCATTTT
CATAGGGNQPQHF
>TRBD1|TRBV7-9|16|TRBJ2-1|-
TGTGCCAGCAGCACAAGACAGGGGGCGATCTACAATGAGCAGTTCTTC
CASSTRQGAIYNEQFF
>TRBD2|TRBV14|15|TRBJ2-1|-
TGTGCCAGCAGCCGCACTAGCGGCGAGAGGAATGAGCAGTTCTTC
CASSRTSGERNEQFF
>-|TRBV7-9|16|TRBJ1-2|-
TGTGCCAGCAGCTTGGGGGGTTCAGGGCCGGGCTATGGCTACACCTTC
CASSLGGSGPGYGYTF
>-|TRBV28|16|TRBJ2-5|-
TGTGCCAGCAGTTCTAGGGGGACGGAGGTGTTAAAGACCCAGTACTTC
CASSSRGTEVLKTQYF
>-|TRBV5-6|15|TRBJ2-3|-
TGTGCCAGCAGCTATACAGGCCGGACAACAGATACGCAGTATTTT
CASSYTGRTTDTQYF
>-|TRBV5-1|14|TRBJ2-5|-
TGCGCCAGCAGCACGTCATGGGGGGAAGAGACCCAGTACTTC
CASSTSWGEETQYF
>-|TRBV29-1|14|TRBJ2-1|-
TGCAGCGCACTTACAAGCCTCGCCTACAATGAGCAGTTCTTC
CSALTSLAYNEQFF
>-|TRBV19|17|TRBJ2-2|-
TGTGCCAGTAGTAGCCGGTATGAGACTAGACTGACCGGGGAGCTGTTTTTT
CASSSRYETRLTGELFF
>TRBD1|TRBV29-1|12|TRBJ1-1|-
TGCAGCGTTGAAGCGGACAGGGGGAAAGCTTTCTTT
CSVEADRGKAFF
>TRBD1|TRBV7-9|14|TRBJ2-3|few
TGTGCCAGCAGAACCGGGACAGGGGCAGATACGCAGTATTTT
CASRTGTGADTQYF
>-|TRBV4-3|14|TRBJ1-2|-
TGCGCCAGCAGCCAAGTTCGGAGTGACTATGGCTACACCTTC
CASSQVRSDYGYTF
>-|TRBV7-2|12|TRBJ2-3|-
TGTGCCAGCAGCCGGTTTACAGATACGCAGTATTTT
CASSRFTDTQYF
>-|TRBV6-5|14|TRBJ2-7|-
TGTGCCAGCAGTCGCACACAGGGAGACTACGAGCAGTACTTC
CASSRTQGDYEQYF
>-|TRBV6-5|14|TRBJ1-6|-
TGTGCCATTAGACGTCCGGCCCAGGGTTCACCCCTCCACTTT
CAIRRPAQGSPLHF
>-|TRBV7-2|13|TRBJ1-2|once
TGTGCCAGCAGCTTAGGGGGAAGTGGTGGCTACACCTTC
CASSLGGSGGYTF
>TRBD2|TRBV6-5|16|TRBJ2-1|-
TGTGCCAGCAGTTCCCGACTAGCGGAGTCCTACAATGAGCAGTTCTTC
CASSSRLAESYNEQFF
>TRBD2|TRBV5-1|15|TRBJ2-1|-
TGCGCCAGCAGCTTCCTAGCGGGGGCTTACAATGAGCAGTTCTTC
CASSFLAGAYNEQFF
>-|TRBV27|15|TRBJ1-2|-
TGTGCCAGCAGTTTACGTATAGAACGAAGATATGGCTACACCTTC
CASSLRIERRYGYTF
>-|TRBV5-6|16|TRBJ2-1|-
TGTGCCAGCAGCAGAAGGGAGGCGAAATTGTACAATGAGCAGTTCTTC
CASSRREAKLYNEQFF
>-|TRBV27|15|TRBJ1-1|-
TGTGCCAGCAGTTTATTGGGGGCGCAGAACACTGAAGCTTTCTTT
CASSLLGAQNTEAFF
>-|TRBV19|16|TRBJ1-1|-
TGTGCCAGTAGTATAGCAAGGACAATACTGGGGACTGAAGCTTTCTTT
CASSIARTILGTEAFF
>-|TRBV7-9|13|TRBJ1-1|-
TGTGCCAGCAGCCCACCAGGAGAGACTGAAGCTTTCTTT
CASSPPGETEAFF
>TRBD2|TRBV2|14|TRBJ2-5|-
TGTGCCAGCACTATACGGGGGGGCCGGGAGACCCAGTACTTC
CASTIRGGRETQYF
>-|TRBV6-6|14|TRBJ1-6|-
TGTGCCAGCAGTTACTCGTCCCCGAATTCACCCCTCCACTTT
CASSYSSPNSPLHF